These T cell receptor beta chains were read from a single sample in a study of Graves' ophthalmopathy and Graves' hyperthyroidism. Via MiXCR, TCRdb re-called the multiplex PCR reads, giving one row per CDR3 protein. The repertoire holds hundreds of thousands of distinct CDR3 sequences, roughly two fifths seen once, with 44% in the top ten. The sequencing sample was made of peripheral blood. The receptor set was obtained from an adult man with Graves' ophthalmopathy. The CDR3 runs from the conserved cysteine through the conserved F or W. D genes are given only for firm matches. Some rows have no size entry. The others give once, few or many, or a class for an expanded clone.

few,TRBD2,TRBV7-9,TRBJ2-7,TGTGCCAGCAGTTTAACTAGCGGGGGGTCGGATACGCAGTACTTC,CASSLTSGGSDTQYF
.,.,TRBV19,TRBJ2-7,TGTGCCAGTAGTAAAAGGGGATCCCACCACGAGCAGTACTTC,CASSKRGSHHEQYF
many,.,TRBV7-9,TRBJ2-7,TGTGCCAGCAGCTTAGCGTTCGGCAGTGGATACGAGCAGTACTTC,CASSLAFGSGYEQYF
few,TRBD1,TRBV6-2/TRBV6-3,TRBJ1-5,TGTGCCAGCAGTACAAACAGGGGCCTAAATCAGCCCCAGCATTTT,CASSTNRGLNQPQHF
.,.,TRBV2,TRBJ2-5,TGTGCCAGGGTCTCGTACCAAGAGACCCAGTACTTC,CARVSYQETQYF
few,.,TRBV7-9,TRBJ2-7,TGTGCCAGCAGCTTGAGAACAAACGCGAGCGTGGGGTTCTACGAGCAGTACTTC,CASSLRTNASVGFYEQYF
.,TRBD2,TRBV29-1,TRBJ2-7,TGCAGCGCTACCCCGGGCGGGAGTTTTTACGAGCAGTACTTC,CSATPGGSFYEQYF
.,.,TRBV25-1,TRBJ2-2,TGTGCCAGTAGTATCGTCCACAGAGACACCGGGGAGCTGCTTTTT,CASSIVHRDTGELLF
.,TRBD1,TRBV10-3,TRBJ2-7,TGTGCCAGCGCAAAAACCGGGACAGGGGCTGGTGAGCAGTACTTC,CASAKTGTGAGEQYF
few,TRBD1,TRBV5-4,TRBJ2-7,TGTGCCAGCAGCTTGGAGGGGACAGTTGGCGAGCAGTACTTC,CASSLEGTVGEQYF
.,.,TRBV25-1,TRBJ2-7,TGTGCCAGCAGTTTAGGTTCAGGGTTGGACGAGCAGTACTTC,CASSLGSGLDEQYF
.,.,TRBV10-3,TRBJ2-5,TGTGCCATCATGGCCCGACTTGGAGAAGAGACCCAGTACTTC,CAIMARLGEETQYF
.,.,TRBV7-2,TRBJ2-2,TGTGCCAGCAGCTTAAAGGTTCTGAGCGCCGGGGAGCTGTTTTTT,CASSLKVLSAGELFF
.,TRBD2,TRBV20-1,TRBJ2-7,TGCAGTGCTCCTCCTAGCGGGAACCTTCCCCACGAGCAGTACTTC,CSAPPSGNLPHEQYF
few,TRBD1,TRBV5-1,TRBJ1-3,TGCGCCAGCAGCGCGGGACAGAGCTCTGGAAACACCATATATTTT,CASSAGQSSGNTIYF
.,.,TRBV20-1,TRBJ1-6,TGCAGTGCTAAAGTCGCGGGCCTTTATAATTCACCCCTCCACTTT,CSAKVAGLYNSPLHF
few,.,TRBV5-6,TRBJ2-7,TGTGCCAGTCACGGGAGTTTGTACGAGCAGTACTTC,CASHGSLYEQYF
many,.,TRBV19,TRBJ1-1,TGTGCCAGTAGTACCCGATCGGGGTACACTGAAGCTTTCTTT,CASSTRSGYTEAFF
.,TRBD2,TRBV25-1,TRBJ2-4,TGTGCCAGCAGTGAATATGGGCAGCGGGGAAACATTCAGTACTTC,CASSEYGQRGNIQYF
.,.,TRBV13,TRBJ1-2,TGTGCCAGCAGCTTCGGTCGCCGCTATGGCTACACCTTC,CASSFGRRYGYTF
.,.,TRBV11-2,TRBJ2-7,TGTGCCAGCAGCCCAGGGGACTTTCCCTACGAGCAGTACTTC,CASSPGDFPYEQYF
.,.,TRBV6-1,TRBJ1-4,TGTGCCAGCAGTGTCAAACAGAGAAATGAAAAACTGTTTTTT,CASSVKQRNEKLFF
.,TRBD1,TRBV7-2,TRBJ2-5,TGTGCCAGCTCACGAGGACAGGGGAGGCAGACCCAGTACTTC,CASSRGQGRQTQYF
many,.,TRBV6-1,TRBJ2-5,TGTGCCAGCAGATCAGGGGAAGAGACCCAGTACTTC,CASRSGEETQYF
many,.,TRBV7-8,TRBJ1-1,TGTGCCAGCAGCCCCCGGACGGGCAGGAACACTGAAGCTTTCTTT,CASSPRTGRNTEAFF
.,.,TRBV20-1,TRBJ1-1,TGCAGTGCTAGAGTCCCCAGGGTGTTCACTGAAGCTTTCTTT,CSARVPRVFTEAFF
.,.,TRBV9,TRBJ1-3,TGTGCCAGCAGCCCGGCTTCCCCGAGCTCTGGAAACACCATATATTTT,CASSPASPSSGNTIYF
many,.,TRBV6-4,TRBJ1-4,TGTGCCGGCTTCGAGGGAAATGAAAAACTGTTTTTT,CAGFEGNEKLFF
many,.,TRBV29-1,TRBJ2-6,TGCAGCGTTGAAGAGCGGCCGGCCGGGAGATCTGGGGCCAACGTCCTGACTTTC,CSVEERPAGRSGANVLTF
few,TRBD1,TRBV4-3,TRBJ1-2,TGCGCCAGCAGCCCATGGGACAGGGAATATCGGGTGATGGGCTACACCTTC,CASSPWDREYRVMGYTF
few,.,TRBV2,TRBJ1-2,TGTGCCAGCAGTTACTCGCTTGCCGGGACACCGTATGGCTACACCTTC,CASSYSLAGTPYGYTF
.,.,TRBV7-3,TRBJ1-1,TGTGCCAGCAGCGTTGGAGGGCAGCCGAACACTGAAGCTTTCTTT,CASSVGGQPNTEAFF
.,.,TRBV25-1,TRBJ1-4,TGTGCCAGCAGGTGGGAGGAAACTGCAACTAATGAAAAACTGTTTTTT,CASRWEETATNEKLFF
many,TRBD2,TRBV29-1,TRBJ2-7,TGCAGCGTTGCGGGACTAGCGGGTCGCGAGCAGTACTTC,CSVAGLAGREQYF
many,.,TRBV10-3,TRBJ1-2,TGTGCCATCAGTGAGTCAAGGGGTAACTATGGCTACACCTTC,CAISESRGNYGYTF
.,TRBD1,TRBV2,TRBJ1-1,TGTGCCAGCAGTACTGACAGGGATGGACCTGAAGCTTTCTTT,CASSTDRDGPEAFF
.,.,TRBV29-1,TRBJ1-5,TGCAGCGTTGTCGAGGGACACAAAATTCAGCCCCAGCATTTT,CSVVEGHKIQPQHF
few,.,TRBV7-3,TRBJ1-4,TGTGCCAGCAGCCGAGACGTCGGGGGCCTGGGAGAAAAACTGTTTTTT,CASSRDVGGLGEKLFF
few,.,TRBV4-2,TRBJ2-7,TGTGCCAGCAGCCCGTACAGGAACTCCTACGAGCAGTACTTC,CASSPYRNSYEQYF
many,TRBD1,TRBV19,TRBJ1-5,TGTGCCAGTAGTATAGGACAGGGCAGCAATCAGCCCCAGCATTTT,CASSIGQGSNQPQHF